This T cell receptor beta chain was recovered during a study of neoadjuvant anti-PD-1 for oral cavity cancer. Notes on the study in general: PBMC Gini-index clonality exceeded responders' in non-responders post-nivolumab. Higher pretreatment blood Treg/Th17 ratios correlated with higher pretreatment blood and lower post-treatment tumor TCRbeta clonality.

Described time point: after neoadjuvant nivolumab, at surgical resection. The patients had HPV-negative, locally advanced oral cavity squamous cell carcinoma. A remark on this clone: What it binds is not known. Additional DNA sequences in this sample encode the identical CDR3.

Most PBMC samples had around 0.5 ug input DNA in six replicates. Clones were read by immunoSEQ multiplex PCR, and TCRdb kept only the in-frame ones, dropping some. The top ten clones hold 2.5% to 3% of a sample with 72,000 or so clones, less than 90% of them seen once. The receptor was isolated from a person aged 35 to 85 with oral cavity squamous cell carcinoma. The input for sequencing was PBMCs, taken after nivolumab (anti-PD-1) treatment.

The CDR3 reads CASSNRGLRETQYF. The CDR3 DNA is TGTGCCAGTAGTAACAGGGGGCTCAGGGAGACCCAGTACTTC. The V and J genes are TRBV19 and TRBJ2-5; 9 bases agree with TRBD1. Germline-derived CDR1 and CDR2 are LNHDA and SQIVND (reference sequence). The V segment lost 4 bases and the J segment 5 bases; nucleotides outside the gene matches: 5. The CDR3 consists of 14 residues.